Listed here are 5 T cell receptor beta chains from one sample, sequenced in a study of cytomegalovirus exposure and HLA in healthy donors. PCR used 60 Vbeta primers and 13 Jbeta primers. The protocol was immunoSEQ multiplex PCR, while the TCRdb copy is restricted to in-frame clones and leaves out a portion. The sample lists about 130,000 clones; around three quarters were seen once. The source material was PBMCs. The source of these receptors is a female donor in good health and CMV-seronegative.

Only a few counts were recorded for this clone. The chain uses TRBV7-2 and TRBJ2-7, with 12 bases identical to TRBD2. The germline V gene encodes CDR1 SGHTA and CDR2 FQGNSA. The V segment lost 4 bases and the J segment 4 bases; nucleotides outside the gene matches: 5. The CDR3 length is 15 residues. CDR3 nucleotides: TGTGCCAGCAGCTCGGTGGGACTAGCGGGTTACGAGCAGTACTTC. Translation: CASSSVGLAGYEQYF.

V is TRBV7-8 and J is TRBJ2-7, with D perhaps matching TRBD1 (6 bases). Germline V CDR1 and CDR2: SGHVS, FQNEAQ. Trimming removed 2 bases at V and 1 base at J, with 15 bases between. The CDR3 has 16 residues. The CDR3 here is CASSLRDIPISYEQYF. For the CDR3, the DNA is TGTGCCAGCAGCTTACGGGACATCCCCATTTCCTACGAGCAGTACTTC. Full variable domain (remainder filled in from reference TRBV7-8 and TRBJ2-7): GAGVSQSPRYKVAKRGQDVALRCDPISGHVSLFWYQQALGQGPEFLTYFQNEAQLDKSGLPSDRFFAERPEGSVSTLKIQRTQQEDSAVYLCASSLRDIPISYEQYFGPGTRLTVT.

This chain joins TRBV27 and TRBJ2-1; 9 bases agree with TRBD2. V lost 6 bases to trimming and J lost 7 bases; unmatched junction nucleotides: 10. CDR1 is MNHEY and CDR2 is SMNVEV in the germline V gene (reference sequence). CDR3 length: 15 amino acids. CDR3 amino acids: CASRIGTSPNNEQFF. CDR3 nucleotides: TGTGCCAGCAGAATCGGGACTAGCCCGAATAATGAGCAGTTCTTC.

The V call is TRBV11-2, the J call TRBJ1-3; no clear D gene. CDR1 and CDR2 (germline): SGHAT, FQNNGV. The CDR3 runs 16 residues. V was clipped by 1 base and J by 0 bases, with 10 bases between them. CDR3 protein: CASSLAPTISGNTIYF. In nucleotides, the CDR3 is TGTGCCAGCAGCTTAGCCCCCACTATCTCTGGAAACACCATATATTTT. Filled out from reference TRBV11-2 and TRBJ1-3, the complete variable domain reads EAGVAQSPRYKIIEKRQSVAFWCNPISGHATLYWYQQILGQGPKLLIQFQNNGVVDDSQLPKDRFSAERLKGVDSTLKIQPAKLEDSAVYLCASSLAPTISGNTIYFGEGSWLTVV.

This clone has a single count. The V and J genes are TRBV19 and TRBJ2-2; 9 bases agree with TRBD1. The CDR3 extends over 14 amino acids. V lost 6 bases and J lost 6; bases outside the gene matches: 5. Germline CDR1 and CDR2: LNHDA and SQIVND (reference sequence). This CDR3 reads CASRDWTGAGELFF. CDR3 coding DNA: TGTGCCAGTAGGGACTGGACAGGGGCCGGGGAGCTGTTTTTT.